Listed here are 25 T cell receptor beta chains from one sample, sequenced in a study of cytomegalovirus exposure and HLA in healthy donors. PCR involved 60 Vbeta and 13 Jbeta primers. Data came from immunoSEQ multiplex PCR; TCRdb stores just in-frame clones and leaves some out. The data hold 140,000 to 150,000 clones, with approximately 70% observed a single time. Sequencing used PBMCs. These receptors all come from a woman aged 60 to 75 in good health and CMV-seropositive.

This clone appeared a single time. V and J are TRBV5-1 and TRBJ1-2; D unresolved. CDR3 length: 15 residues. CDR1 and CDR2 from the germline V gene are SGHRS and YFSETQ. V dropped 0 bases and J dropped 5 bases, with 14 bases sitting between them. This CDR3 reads CASSLGGATRYGYTF. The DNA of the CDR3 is TGCGCCAGCAGCTTGGGTGGAGCTACACGGTATGGCTACACCTTC.

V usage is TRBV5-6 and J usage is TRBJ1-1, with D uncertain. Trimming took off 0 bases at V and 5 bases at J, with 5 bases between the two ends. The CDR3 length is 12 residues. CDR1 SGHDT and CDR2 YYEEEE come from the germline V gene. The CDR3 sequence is CASSLGATEAFF. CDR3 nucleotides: TGTGCCAGCAGCTTGGGGGCGACTGAAGCTTTCTTT.

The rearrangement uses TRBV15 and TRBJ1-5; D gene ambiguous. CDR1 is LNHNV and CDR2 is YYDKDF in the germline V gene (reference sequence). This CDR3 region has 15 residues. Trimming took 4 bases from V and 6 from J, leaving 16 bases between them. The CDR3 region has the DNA TGTGCCACCAGCATGCTCCTCACAATCAGTCAGCCCCAGCATTTT. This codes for CATSMLLTISQPQHF. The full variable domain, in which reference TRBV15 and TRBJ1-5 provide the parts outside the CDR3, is DAMVIQNPRYQVTQFGKPVTLSCSQTLNHNVMYWYQQKSSQAPKLLFHYYDKDFNNEADTPDNFQSRRPNTSFCFLDIRSPGLGDTAMYLCATSMLLTISQPQHFGDGTRLSIL.

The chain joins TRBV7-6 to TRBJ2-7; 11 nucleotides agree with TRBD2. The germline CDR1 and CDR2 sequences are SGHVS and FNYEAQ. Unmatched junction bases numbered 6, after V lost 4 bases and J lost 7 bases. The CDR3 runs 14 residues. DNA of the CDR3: TGTGCCAGCAGCTCCACTAGCGGGAGTGGAGAGCAGTACTTC. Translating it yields CASSSTSGSGEQYF. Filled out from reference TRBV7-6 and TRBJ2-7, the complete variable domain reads GAGVSQSPRYKVTKRGQDVALRCDPISGHVSLYWYRQALGQGPEFLTYFNYEAQQDKSGLPNDRFSAERPEGSISTLTIQRTEQRDSAMYRCASSSTSGSGEQYFGPGTRLTVT.

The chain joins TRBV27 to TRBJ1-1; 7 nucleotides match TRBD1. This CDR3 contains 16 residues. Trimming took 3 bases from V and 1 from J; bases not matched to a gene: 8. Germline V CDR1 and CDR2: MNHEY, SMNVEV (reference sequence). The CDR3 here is CASSLSLGQPNTEAFF. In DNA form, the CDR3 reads TGTGCCAGCAGTTTGTCCCTGGGACAGCCGAACACTGAAGCTTTCTTT.

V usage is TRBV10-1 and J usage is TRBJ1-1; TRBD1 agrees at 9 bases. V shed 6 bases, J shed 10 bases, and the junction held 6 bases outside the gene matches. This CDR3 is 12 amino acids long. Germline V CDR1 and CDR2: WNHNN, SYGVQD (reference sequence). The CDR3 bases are TGCGCCAGCAGCATGACAGGGGGGAGAGCTTTCTTT. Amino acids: CASSMTGGRAFF.

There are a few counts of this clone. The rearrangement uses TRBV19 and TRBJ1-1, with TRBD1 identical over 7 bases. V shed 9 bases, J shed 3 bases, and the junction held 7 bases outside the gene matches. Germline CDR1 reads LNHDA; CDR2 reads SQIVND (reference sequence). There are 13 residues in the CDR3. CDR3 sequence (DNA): TGTGCCAGCTCTAGGGGGCAGGACACTGAAGCTTTCTTT. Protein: CASSRGQDTEAFF.

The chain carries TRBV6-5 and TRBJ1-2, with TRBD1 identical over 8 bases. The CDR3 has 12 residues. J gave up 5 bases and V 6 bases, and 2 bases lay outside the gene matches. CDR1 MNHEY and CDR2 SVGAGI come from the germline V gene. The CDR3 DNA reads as TGTGCCAGCAGAGGGACAGGATATGGCTACACCTTC. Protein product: CASRGTGYGYTF.

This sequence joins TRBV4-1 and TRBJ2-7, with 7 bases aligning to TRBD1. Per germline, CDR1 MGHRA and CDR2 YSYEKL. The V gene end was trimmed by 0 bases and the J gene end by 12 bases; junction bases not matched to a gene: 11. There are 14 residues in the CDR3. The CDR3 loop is CASSQEGTDPWPYF. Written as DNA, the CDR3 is TGCGCCAGCAGCCAAGAAGGGACAGACCCCTGGCCGTACTTC.

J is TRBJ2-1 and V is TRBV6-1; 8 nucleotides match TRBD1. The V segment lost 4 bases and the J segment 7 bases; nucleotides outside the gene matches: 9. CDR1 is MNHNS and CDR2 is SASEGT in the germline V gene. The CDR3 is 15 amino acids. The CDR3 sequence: CASSARQGTPNEQFF. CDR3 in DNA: TGTGCCAGCAGTGCCAGACAGGGGACACCGAATGAGCAGTTCTTC.

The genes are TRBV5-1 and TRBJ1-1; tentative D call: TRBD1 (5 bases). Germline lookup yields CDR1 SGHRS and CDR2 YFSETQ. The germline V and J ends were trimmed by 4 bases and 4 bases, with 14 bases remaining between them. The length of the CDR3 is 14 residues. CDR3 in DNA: TGCGCCAGCAGCCCAGGACACTCGGGCACTGAAGCTTTCTTT. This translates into CASSPGHSGTEAFF.

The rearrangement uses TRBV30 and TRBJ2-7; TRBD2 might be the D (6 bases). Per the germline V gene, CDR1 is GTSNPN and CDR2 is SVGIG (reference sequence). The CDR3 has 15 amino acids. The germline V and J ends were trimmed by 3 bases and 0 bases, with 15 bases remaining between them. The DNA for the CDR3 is TGTGCCTGGAGCCGGCCGGGGGTCTACTCCTACGAGCAGTACTTC. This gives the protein CAWSRPGVYSYEQYF.

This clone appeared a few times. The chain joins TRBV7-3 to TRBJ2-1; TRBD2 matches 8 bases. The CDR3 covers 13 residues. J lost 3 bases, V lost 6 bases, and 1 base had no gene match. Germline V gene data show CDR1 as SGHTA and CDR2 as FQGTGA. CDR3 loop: CASSGTSYNEQFF. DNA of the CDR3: TGTGCCAGCAGTGGGACTAGCTACAATGAGCAGTTCTTC.

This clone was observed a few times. The CDR3 sequence: CASSPTGQGGNTEAFF. The CDR3 DNA follows: TGCGCCAGCAGCCCGACGGGACAGGGGGGGAACACTGAAGCTTTCTTT. The chain couples TRBV4-1 to TRBJ1-1; 11 nucleotides align to TRBD1. The CDR3 contains 16 residues. CDR1 MGHRA and CDR2 YSYEKL come from the germline V gene. Unmatched junction bases numbered 5, after V lost 4 bases and J lost 1 base.

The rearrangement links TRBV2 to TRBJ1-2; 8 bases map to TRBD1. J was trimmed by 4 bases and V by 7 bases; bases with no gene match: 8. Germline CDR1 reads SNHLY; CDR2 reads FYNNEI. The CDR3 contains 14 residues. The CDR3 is CASTLDRVSYGYTF. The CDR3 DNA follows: TGTGCCAGCACCTTGGACAGGGTTAGCTATGGCTACACCTTC.

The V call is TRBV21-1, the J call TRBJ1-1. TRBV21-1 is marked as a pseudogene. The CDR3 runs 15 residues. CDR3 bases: TGTGCCAGCAGCATACAGGGCGGGGGATGCACTGAAGCTTTCTTT. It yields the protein CASSIQGGGCTEAFF.

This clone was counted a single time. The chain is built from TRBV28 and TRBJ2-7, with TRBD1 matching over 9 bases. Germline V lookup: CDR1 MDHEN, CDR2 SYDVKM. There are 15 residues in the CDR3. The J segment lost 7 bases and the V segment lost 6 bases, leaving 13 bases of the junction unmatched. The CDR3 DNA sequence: TGTGCCAGCAGATTGGACAGGGGAACATCGGGTGAGCAGTACTTC. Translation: CASRLDRGTSGEQYF. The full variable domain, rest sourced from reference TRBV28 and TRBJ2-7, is DVKVTQSSRYLVKRTGEKVFLECVQDMDHENMFWYRQDPGLGLRLIYFSYDVKMKEKGDIPEGYSVSREKKERFSLILESASTNQTSMYLCASRLDRGTSGEQYFGPGTRLTVT.

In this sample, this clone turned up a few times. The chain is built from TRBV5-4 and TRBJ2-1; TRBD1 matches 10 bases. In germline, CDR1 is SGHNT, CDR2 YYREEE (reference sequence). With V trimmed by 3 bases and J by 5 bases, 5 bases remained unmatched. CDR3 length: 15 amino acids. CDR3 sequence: CASSWTGTGDNEQFF. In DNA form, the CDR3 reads TGTGCCAGCAGCTGGACCGGGACAGGGGACAATGAGCAGTTCTTC. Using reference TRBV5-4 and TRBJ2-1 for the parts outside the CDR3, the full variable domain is ETGVTQSPTHLIKTRGQQVTLRCSSQSGHNTVSWYQQALGQGPQFIFQYYREEENGRGNFPPRFSGLQFPNYSSELNVNALELDDSALYLCASSWTGTGDNEQFFGPGTRLTVL.

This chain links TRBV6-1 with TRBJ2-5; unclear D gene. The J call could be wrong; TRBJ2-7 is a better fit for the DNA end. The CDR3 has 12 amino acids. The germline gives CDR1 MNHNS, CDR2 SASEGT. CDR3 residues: CASSAVSYEQYF. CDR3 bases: TGTGCCAGCAGTGCGGTTAGCTACGAGCAGTACTTC.

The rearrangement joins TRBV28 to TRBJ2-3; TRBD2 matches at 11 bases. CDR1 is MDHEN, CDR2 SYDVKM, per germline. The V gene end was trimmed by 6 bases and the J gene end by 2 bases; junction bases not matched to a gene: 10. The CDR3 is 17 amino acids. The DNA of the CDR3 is TGTGCCAGCAGCTCTCCTCTAGCGGGAGGATTCACAGATACGCAGTATTTT. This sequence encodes CASSSPLAGGFTDTQYF.

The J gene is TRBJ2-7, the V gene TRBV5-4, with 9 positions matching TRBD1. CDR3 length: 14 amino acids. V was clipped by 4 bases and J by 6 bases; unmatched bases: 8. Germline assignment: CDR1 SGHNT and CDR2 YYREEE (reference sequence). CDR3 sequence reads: CASSVQGAVREQYF. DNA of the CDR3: TGTGCCAGCAGCGTACAGGGGGCAGTCCGCGAGCAGTACTTC.

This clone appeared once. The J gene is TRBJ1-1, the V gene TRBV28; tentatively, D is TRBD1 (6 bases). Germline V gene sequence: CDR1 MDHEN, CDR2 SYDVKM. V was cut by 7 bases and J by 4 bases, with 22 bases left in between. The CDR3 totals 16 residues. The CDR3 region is CASTFEGRGEGTEAFF. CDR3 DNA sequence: TGTGCCAGCACCTTTGAGGGCAGGGGAGAGGGCACTGAAGCTTTCTTT.

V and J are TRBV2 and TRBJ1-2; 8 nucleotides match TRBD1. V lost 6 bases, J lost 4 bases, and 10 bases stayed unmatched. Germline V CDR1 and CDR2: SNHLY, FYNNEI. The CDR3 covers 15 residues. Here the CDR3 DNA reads TGTGCCAGCAGCCCGACCGGACAGGGTGGCTATGGCTACACCTTC. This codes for CASSPTGQGGYGYTF.

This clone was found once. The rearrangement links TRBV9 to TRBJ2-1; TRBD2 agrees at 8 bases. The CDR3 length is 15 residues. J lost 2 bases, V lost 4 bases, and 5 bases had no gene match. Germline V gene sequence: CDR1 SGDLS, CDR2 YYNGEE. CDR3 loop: CASSRTTSAYNEQFF. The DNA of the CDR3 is TGTGCCAGCAGCAGAACGACTAGCGCCTACAATGAGCAGTTCTTC.

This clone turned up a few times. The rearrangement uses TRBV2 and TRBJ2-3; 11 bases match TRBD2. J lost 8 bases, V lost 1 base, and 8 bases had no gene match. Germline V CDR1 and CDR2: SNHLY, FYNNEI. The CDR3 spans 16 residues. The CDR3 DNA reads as TGTGCCAGCAGTGAAGGGCTAGCGGGAGGTGAACGTACGCAGTATTTT. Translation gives CASSEGLAGGERTQYF.